This T cell receptor (beta chain) was observed in a study of T cell changes during pregnancy in multiple sclerosis. TCRdb keeps only in-frame clones here, not all; method: immunoSEQ multiplex PCR. The repertoire has about 51,000 clones, 94% of them found once; the top ten carry 0.58%. V gave up 1 base and J gave up 2 bases, with 12 bases separating them. CDR1 and CDR2 from the germline V gene are PRHDT and FYEKMQ (reference sequence). This CDR3 spans 16 amino acids. The TCR sequence derives from a female donor with multiple sclerosis, enrolled in a pregnancy study. Specimen: CD4+ T cells from peripheral blood mononuclear cells, collected in the second trimester of pregnancy. The chain links TRBV13 to TRBJ1-3, with D uncertain. The CDR3 sequence: CASSLERGGTGNTIYF. The CDR3 DNA is TGTGCCAGCAGCTTAGAGCGGGGAGGTACTGGAAACACCATATATTTT.